This record covers a single TCR beta chain. The CDR3 length is 12 residues. V lost 5 bases to trimming and J lost 3 bases, with 8 bases between them. Germline-derived CDR1 and CDR2 are SGHAT and FQNNGV. This sample is part of a study of blood T cell repertoires in COVID-19. TCRdb's copy holds only in-frame clones and misses some; the assay was immunoSEQ multiplex PCR. Here the sample spans 330,000 or so clones, 92% being singletons. The chain links TRBV11-2 to TRBJ2-7; no definite D call. Sequences were obtained from PBMCs or T cells enriched from blood (not recorded which). The clonotype originates from a woman between 25 and 40 years old who had recovered from COVID-19. The chain's CDR3 is CASSLNGYEQYF. CDR3 coding DNA: TGTGCCAGCAGCCTAAACGGCTACGAGCAGTACTTC. Variable domain in full (rest from reference TRBV11-2 and TRBJ2-7): EAGVAQSPRYKIIEKRQSVAFWCNPISGHATLYWYQQILGQGPKLLIQFQNNGVVDDSQLPKDRFSAERLKGVDSTLKIQPAKLEDSAVYLCASSLNGYEQYFGPGTRLTVT.